The 23 T cell receptor beta chains presented below share a single source sample, sequenced in a study of blood T cell repertoires in COVID-19. The repertoire was sequenced with immunoSEQ multiplex PCR; TCRdb's copy has only in-frame clones and lacks some. The data contain tens of thousands of clones, around nine tenths of them seen just once; the ten biggest clones take up over 20%. Input material: peripheral blood. These TCRs come from a woman in her forties or fifties with active or convalescent COVID-19.

This rearrangement joins TRBV6-5 to TRBJ2-7; 8 bases line up with TRBD1. The CDR3 spans 14 residues. From germline, CDR1 is MNHEY and CDR2 SVGAGI. Trimming removed 7 bases from V and 3 bases from J; junction bases left unmatched: 8. The CDR3 DNA reads TGTGCCAGCAACAACCGCGGACAGGGCTACGAGCAGTACTTC. Its translation is CASNNRGQGYEQYF.

The V call is TRBV9, the J call TRBJ2-1, with a tentative D call TRBD1 (6 bases). The germline gives CDR1 SGDLS, CDR2 YYNGEE. The CDR3 length is 18 residues. V lost 4 bases, J lost 9 bases, and 29 bases lay in between. This chain's CDR3 is CASSPSKGGRSSWGEQFF. As DNA, the CDR3 is TGTGCCAGCAGCCCTAGCAAAGGGGGAAGGTCATCATGGGGTGAGCAGTTCTTC.

This rearrangement joins TRBV6-5 to TRBJ2-5, with a weak D call TRBD1 (6 bases). V was cut by 5 bases and J by 2 bases, with 12 bases left in between. CDR1 is MNHEY, CDR2 SVGAGI, per germline. CDR3 length: 14 amino acids. This CDR3 reads CASSKTGQQETQYF. As DNA, the CDR3 is TGTGCCAGCAGTAAGACAGGACAGCAAGAGACCCAGTACTTC.

This chain connects TRBV7-8 to TRBJ2-6; TRBD2 aligns across 7 bases. The CDR3 runs 15 residues. With V trimmed by 6 bases and J by 1 base, 3 bases remained unmatched. The germline V gene encodes CDR1 SGHVS and CDR2 FQNEAQ. CDR3 in amino acids: CASSFGGSGANVLTF. CDR3 sequence (DNA): TGTGCCAGCAGTTTCGGGGGGTCTGGGGCCAACGTCCTGACTTTC.

CDR3 sequence: CASSPFRTSGADTDTQYF. CDR3 nucleotides: TGTGCCAGCTCACCCTTCCGGACTAGCGGGGCAGACACAGATACGCAGTATTTT. The chain is built from TRBV18 and TRBJ2-3; 12 positions agree with TRBD2. CDR1 is KGHSH, CDR2 LQKENI, per germline. V shed 3 bases, J shed 2 bases, and the junction held 9 bases outside the gene matches. The CDR3 runs 18 residues.

V is TRBV29-1 and J is TRBJ1-5, with TRBD1 identical over 7 bases. V lost 7 bases and J lost 7; bases outside the gene matches: 10. CDR3 length equals 13 residues. Germline CDR1 and CDR2: SQVTM and ANQGSEA. The CDR3 sequence: CSARQGDGQPQHF. As DNA, the CDR3 is TGCAGCGCCCGACAGGGAGATGGACAGCCCCAGCATTTT.

This sequence joins TRBV5-6 and TRBJ1-1; 7 positions agree with TRBD1. The germline CDR1 and CDR2 sequences are SGHDT and YYEEEE. The CDR3 spans 15 residues. V trimming: 0 bases; J trimming: 4 bases; junction bases outside the gene matches: 6. CDR3 in amino acids: CASSLGKRQGTEAFF. The CDR3 coding sequence is TGTGCCAGCAGCTTGGGGAAAAGACAGGGCACTGAAGCTTTCTTT.

This clone was counted between two and nine times. The rearrangement uses TRBV2 and TRBJ2-7; 9 nucleotides line up with TRBD2. This CDR3 has 13 residues. CDR1 is SNHLY and CDR2 is FYNNEI in the germline V gene. The junction had 4 bases not matched to a gene; V was cut back by 7 bases and J by 3 bases. The CDR3 protein is CASTLAGSYEQYF. DNA for the CDR3: TGTGCCAGCACACTAGCGGGCAGCTACGAGCAGTACTTC.

This chain connects TRBV3-1 (or the pseudogene TRBV3-2) to TRBJ2-1, with D possibly TRBD1 on 5 matching bases. V lost 11 bases and J 4 bases, leaving 6 bases between the germline ends. In germline, CDR1 is LGHDT, CDR2 YNNKEL (reference sequence). The CDR3 is made up of 10 amino acids. CDR3 protein: CAAGYNEQFF. DNA for the CDR3: TGTGCCGCAGGGTACAATGAGCAGTTCTTC.

The chain links TRBV6-5 to TRBJ1-1; weak D call: TRBD1 (5 bases). V was cut by 0 bases and J by 4 bases, with 12 bases left in between. The CDR3 has 15 residues. Germline CDR1 MNHEY, CDR2 SVGAGI. The CDR3 here is CASSYSGRGSTEAFF. The CDR3 DNA reads as TGTGCCAGCAGTTACTCTGGTCGGGGGAGCACTGAAGCTTTCTTT.

This sequence joins TRBV6-5 and TRBJ2-1, with TRBD2 matching 14 bases. This CDR3 has 16 amino acids. Germline-derived CDR1 and CDR2 are MNHEY and SVGAGI. The trim removed 0 bases at V and 7 bases at J, leaving 2 bases unmatched. The CDR3 nucleotides are TGTGCCAGCAGTTACTCCGGGACTAGCGGGAGAAATGAGCAGTTCTTC. The encoded protein is CASSYSGTSGRNEQFF.

In this sample, this clone turned up once. The chain carries TRBV7-3 and TRBJ2-7; 12 nucleotides agree with TRBD1. The CDR3 spans 17 residues. The germline gives CDR1 SGHTA, CDR2 FQGTGA. V shed 1 base, J shed 6 bases, and the junction held 10 bases outside the gene matches. CDR3 region: CASSLRSKGQGASEQYF. The CDR3 DNA is TGTGCCAGCAGCTTAAGGTCGAAGGGACAGGGGGCATCCGAGCAGTACTTC.

This rearrangement joins TRBV10-1 to TRBJ1-6; TRBD1 aligns across 7 bases. The ends lost 5 bases at V and 7 bases at J; junction bases unmatched: 5. CDR1 is WNHNN and CDR2 is SYGVQD in the germline V gene (reference sequence). This CDR3 has 14 amino acids. The CDR3 loop is CASSPTGRNSPLHF. CDR3 nucleotide sequence: TGCGCCAGCAGTCCGACAGGGCGGAATTCACCCCTCCACTTT.

The chain is built from TRBV18 and TRBJ2-1, with D maybe TRBD2 (6 bases). Germline V gene lookup returns CDR1 KGHSH and CDR2 LQKENI. The CDR3 contains 13 residues. V was cut by 0 bases and J by 10 bases, with 10 bases left in between. CDR3 residues: CASSPPTSVEQFF. The CDR3 DNA sequence: TGTGCCAGCTCACCACCGACTAGTGTGGAGCAGTTCTTC. The full variable domain, rest sourced from reference TRBV18 and TRBJ2-1, is NAGVMQNPRHLVRRRGQEARLRCSPMKGHSHVYWYRQLPEEGLKFMVYLQKENIIDESGMPKERFSAEFPKEGPSILRIQQVVRGDSAAYFCASSPPTSVEQFFGPGTRLTVL.

The chain has TRBV12-3 or TRBV12-4 and TRBJ1-4; D is ambiguous. V lost 6 bases and J lost 6, with 11 bases in between. CDR3 length: 13 amino acids. The DNA for the CDR3 is TGTGCCAGCAGACTAGGGTCCCATGAAAAACTGTTTTTT. This gives the protein CASRLGSHEKLFF.

V is TRBV5-1 and J is TRBJ2-1; TRBD2 matches at 10 bases. Germline CDR1 SGHRS, CDR2 YFSETQ. This CDR3 is 16 amino acids long. V gave up 4 bases and J gave up 4 bases; unmatched junction bases: 8. The CDR3 DNA is TGCGCCAGCAGCCGCGAGGGACTAGCGAATTACAATGAGCAGTTCTTC. Translation: CASSREGLANYNEQFF.

This chain links TRBV5-4 with TRBJ2-3; 10 bases are shared with TRBD2. Germline V gene data show CDR1 as SGHNT and CDR2 as YYREEE (reference sequence). V was pared by 0 bases and J by 5 bases, with 6 bases of the junction left unmatched. This CDR3 comprises 16 residues. The CDR3 region is CASSLGTSGLLDTQYF. In DNA form, the CDR3 reads TGTGCCAGCAGCTTGGGGACTAGCGGATTACTAGATACGCAGTATTTT.

The chain has TRBV3-1 (or the pseudogene TRBV3-2) and TRBJ1-1; TRBD1 matches 10 bases. CDR1 LGHDT and CDR2 YNNKEL come from the germline V gene (reference sequence). Trimming removed 4 bases from V and 4 bases from J; junction bases left unmatched: 12. The length of the CDR3 is 17 residues. The CDR3 reads CASSRDRGSGQSTEAFF. The CDR3 DNA follows: TGTGCCAGCAGCCGGGACAGGGGTTCGGGACAGAGCACTGAAGCTTTCTTT.

The chain recombines TRBV5-4 with TRBJ2-1; TRBD2 matches at 9 bases. The CDR3 totals 16 residues. The germline CDR1 and CDR2 sequences are SGHNT and YYREEE (reference sequence). V lost 2 bases and J lost 7; bases outside the gene matches: 10. CDR3 sequence: CASSFYSGSRVNEQFF. The CDR3 DNA reads as TGTGCCAGCAGCTTCTATAGCGGGAGTAGGGTGAATGAGCAGTTCTTC.

This chain uses TRBV19 with TRBJ2-5; 14 nucleotides agree with TRBD2. The V gene's germline CDR1 is LNHDA and CDR2 SQIVND (reference sequence). With V trimmed by 1 base and J by 7 bases, 8 bases remained unmatched. The CDR3 runs 17 residues. DNA for the CDR3: TGTGCCAGTAGTATAGCTGGGACTAGCGGGAGCCGTCGGACCCAGTACTTC. This encodes CASSIAGTSGSRRTQYF.

The chain uses TRBV2 and TRBJ2-2; D not resolved. V lost 6 bases to trimming and J lost 4 bases, with 15 bases between them. The germline CDR1 and CDR2 sequences are SNHLY and FYNNEI. CDR3 size: 15 residues. The CDR3 loop reads CASSNERGRTGELFF. For the CDR3, the DNA is TGTGCCAGCAGCAACGAGAGAGGTCGCACCGGGGAGCTGTTTTTT.

This clone came up a few times. One junction end does not reproduce the germline sequence, and a read error may be involved. The chain links TRBV10-2 to TRBJ1-2; D is unresolved. The CDR3 runs to 13 residues. Germline loops: CDR1 WSHSY, CDR2 SAAADI. Written as DNA, the CDR3 is TGCGCCACCAGTGGCGCACCTACCTATGGCTACACCTTC. This gives the protein CATSGAPTYGYTF.

The table lists this clone with a count of one. This rearrangement joins TRBV19 to TRBJ2-1, with TRBD2 identical over 11 bases. Unmatched junction bases numbered 12, after V lost 7 bases and J lost 10 bases. In germline, CDR1 is LNHDA, CDR2 SQIVND (reference sequence). The CDR3 runs to 15 residues. This CDR3 reads CASIPGTSGIGEQFF. CDR3 nucleotide sequence: TGTGCCAGTATACCCGGGACTAGCGGAATCGGCGAGCAGTTCTTC.